Shown below are 24 T cell receptor beta chains from a single sample sequenced in a study of CD8 T cells in Susac syndrome. Random hexamers served to reverse transcribe about 0.45 to 1 ug RNA. TCRdb itself ran the immunoSEQ multiplex PCR reads through MiXCR, one entry per CDR3 protein. The repertoire has roughly 250,000 distinct CDR3 sequences, approximately 95% of them found once; the top ten carry 0.095% to 0.12%. Sample: CD4+ T cells from PBMCs. The receptors come from a human donor with Susac syndrome.

The chain carries TRBV29-1 and TRBJ2-3, with a weak D call TRBD2 (7 bases). Trimming removed 6 bases at V and 3 bases at J, with 22 bases between. This CDR3 comprises 16 residues. The germline gives CDR1 SQVTM, CDR2 ANQGSEA. The CDR3 sequence is CSVGGPSDSSTDTQYF. CDR3 nucleotide sequence: TGCAGCGTGGGGGGGCCCAGCGATTCGTCGACAGATACGCAGTATTTT.

The chain joins TRBV9 to TRBJ2-1, with no clear D. Per the germline V gene, CDR1 is SGDLS and CDR2 is YYNGEE. This CDR3 contains 13 residues. The V and J ends lost 3 bases and 4 bases respectively, with 8 bases between them. CDR3: CASSAAGYNEQFF. The DNA for the CDR3 is TGTGCCAGCAGCGCGGCAGGTTACAATGAGCAGTTCTTC.

The gene calls are TRBV27 and TRBJ2-5, with D tentatively TRBD2 (7 bases). Between the trimmed V and J ends, which lost 3 bases and 1 base, there was a span of 9 bases. The length of the CDR3 is 14 residues. CDR1 and CDR2 (germline): MNHEY, SMNVEV (reference sequence). The CDR3 DNA is TGTGCCAGCAGTTTCCGGGGGGCCCAAGAGACCCAGTACTTC. It specifies CASSFRGAQETQYF.

To note about this clonotype: Relative to the germline gene, one junction end is altered; a read error may explain this. The chain is built from TRBV20-1 and TRBJ2-5; D gene uncertain. CDR1 is DFQATT and CDR2 is SNEGSKA in the germline V gene (reference sequence). The CDR3 is made up of 12 amino acids. The CDR3 bases are TGCAGTGCTGGAGACCGGGTTTGGACCCAGTACTTC. It specifies CSAGDRVWTQYF.

V gene TRBV5-1 combines with J gene TRBJ2-1, with D hard to call. The CDR3 sequence is 11 residues long. Looked up from germline, CDR1 is SGHRS and CDR2 is YFSETQ. V lost 2 bases to trimming and J lost 7 bases, with 4 bases between them. In nucleotides, the CDR3 is TGCGCCAGCAGCTTCGAGAATGAGCAGTTCTTC. Translated, it gives CASSFENEQFF. Complete variable domain (other parts from reference TRBV5-1 and TRBJ2-1): KAGVTQTPRYLIKTRGQQVTLSCSPISGHRSVSWYQQTPGQGLQFLFEYFSETQRNKGNFPGRFSGRQFSNSRSEMNVSTLELGDSALYLCASSFENEQFFGPGTRLTVL.

The chain couples TRBV7-9 to TRBJ2-7, with TRBD1 as a possible D gene (5 bases). There are 13 residues in the CDR3. Germline V gene lookup returns CDR1 SEHNR and CDR2 FQNEAQ (reference sequence). V lost 7 bases and J 2 bases, leaving 12 bases between the germline ends. The CDR3 nucleotides read TGTGCCAGCATGGTGGACAAAACCTACGAGCAGTACTTC. Its translation: CASMVDKTYEQYF. Combining the CDR3 with reference TRBV7-9 and TRBJ2-7 gives the whole variable domain DTGVSQNPRHKITKRGQNVTFRCDPISEHNRLYWYRQTLGQGPEFLTYFQNEAQLEKSRLLSDRFSAERPKGSFSTLEIQRTEQGDSAMYLCASMVDKTYEQYFGPGTRLTVT.

This chain uses TRBV18 with TRBJ2-2; possibly TRBD1 for D (5 bases). Trimming pared 1 base from V and 3 bases from J, leaving 12 bases between. Germline CDR1 KGHSH, CDR2 LQKENI. This CDR3 comprises 16 residues. The CDR3: CASSPRAGSDTGELFF. The DNA of the CDR3 is TGTGCCAGCTCACCACGGGCAGGGTCGGACACCGGGGAGCTGTTTTTT.

The chain recombines TRBV9 with TRBJ1-2; D is possibly TRBD1 (5 bases). Germline CDR1 reads SGDLS; CDR2 reads YYNGEE. The CDR3 length is 14 residues. The V end was cut by 2 bases, the J end by 0 bases, with 8 bases between. CDR3 loop: CASSVGGTNYGYTF. The CDR3 DNA is TGTGCCAGCAGCGTGGGGGGGACTAACTATGGCTACACCTTC.

V is TRBV29-1 and J is TRBJ2-5, with D tentatively TRBD2 (6 bases). From germline, CDR1 is SQVTM and CDR2 ANQGSEA. Trimming stripped 4 bases from V and 4 bases from J, with 13 bases between. CDR3 length: 13 amino acids. CDR3 amino acids: CSVVGGTGETQYF. Written as DNA, the CDR3 is TGCAGCGTTGTTGGCGGGACCGGAGAGACCCAGTACTTC. The full variable domain, in which reference TRBV29-1 and TRBJ2-5 provide the parts outside the CDR3, is SAVISQKPSRDICQRGTSLTIQCQVDSQVTMMFWYRQQPGQSLTLIATANQGSEATYESGFVIDKFPISRPNLTFSTLTVSNMSPEDSSIYLCSVVGGTGETQYFGPGTRLLVL.

The genes are TRBV20-1 and TRBJ1-2; 7 bases agree with TRBD1. With 0 bases clipped from V and 6 bases from J, the junction kept 10 bases outside the gene matches. CDR1 DFQATT and CDR2 SNEGSKA come from the germline V gene (reference sequence). The CDR3 runs to 15 residues. The DNA of the CDR3 is TGCAGTGCTAGAGACACCCCACAGGGGATGGATGGCTACACCTTC. Its protein is CSARDTPQGMDGYTF.

CDR3: CASSQVAGASEQFF. CDR3 sequence (DNA): TGTGCCAGCAGCCAGGTAGCGGGAGCGAGTGAGCAGTTCTTC. J is TRBJ2-1 and V is TRBV4-2, with 9 bases matching TRBD2. The V gene end was trimmed by 3 bases and the J gene end by 9 bases; junction bases not matched to a gene: 6. The germline gives CDR1 LGHNA, CDR2 YNFKEQ. The CDR3 is made up of 14 amino acids.

This chain links TRBV20-1 with TRBJ1-1, with 9 positions matching TRBD1. Germline CDR1 DFQATT, CDR2 SNEGSKA (reference sequence). Unmatched junction bases numbered 5, after V lost 8 bases and J lost 1 base. CDR3 length: 13 residues. CDR3 in DNA: TGCAGTCAAACAGGGGGCGGGAACACTGAAGCTTTCTTT. It translates to CSQTGGGNTEAFF.

J is TRBJ2-4 and V is TRBV20-1, with 8 bases fitting TRBD1. The CDR3 spans 13 residues. Per the germline V gene, CDR1 is DFQATT and CDR2 is SNEGSKA (reference sequence). Unmatched junction bases numbered 6, after V lost 5 bases and J lost 6 bases. Written as DNA, the CDR3 is TGCAGTGCTGCTACAGGGGGTTCAAACATTCAGTACTTC. Translated: CSAATGGSNIQYF.

The chain is built from TRBV28 and TRBJ1-5; the D is unclear. The V end lost 3 bases, the J end lost 4 bases, and 7 bases lay between the germline ends. CDR1 is MDHEN and CDR2 is SYDVKM in the germline V gene. This CDR3 contains 13 residues. The CDR3 spells CASSFGRNQPQHF. CDR3 nucleotide sequence: TGTGCCAGCAGTTTTGGGCGGAATCAGCCCCAGCATTTT. Full variable domain (outside the CDR3, taken from reference TRBV28 and TRBJ1-5): DVKVTQSSRYLVKRTGEKVFLECVQDMDHENMFWYRQDPGLGLRLIYFSYDVKMKEKGDIPEGYSVSREKKERFSLILESASTNQTSMYLCASSFGRNQPQHFGDGTRLSIL.

This clonotype was found once. The chain combines TRBV28 with TRBJ2-1, with D perhaps TRBD1 (6 bases). Trimming left V 5 bases short and J 12 bases short, with 26 bases between. CDR1 MDHEN and CDR2 SYDVKM come from the germline V gene. The CDR3 totals 16 residues. CDR3 DNA: TGTGCCAGCAGTCCCTACAGGGCCCGGGAAGGATTCGGGCAGTTCTTC. This encodes CASSPYRAREGFGQFF.

The rearrangement joins TRBV30 to TRBJ1-1; a weak D match, TRBD1 (6 bases). Trimming removed 3 bases from V and 5 bases from J, with 16 bases in between. Germline assignment: CDR1 GTSNPN and CDR2 SVGIG (reference sequence). This CDR3 comprises 14 residues. CDR3 nucleotide sequence: TGTGCCTGGAGCCCGGCTCAGGGGAAAACTGAAGCTTTCTTT. As protein: CAWSPAQGKTEAFF.

This clonotype appeared a single time. The rearrangement joins TRBV7-8 to TRBJ1-5; TRBD1 aligns across 7 bases. This CDR3 is built from 15 residues. Germline trimming cut 5 bases from V and 2 bases from J; bases unmatched to any gene: 6. CDR1 SGHVS and CDR2 FQNEAQ come from the germline V gene. The chain's CDR3 is CASSTRDSRNQPQHF. The CDR3 coding sequence is TGTGCCAGCAGCACCAGGGACAGCCGCAATCAGCCCCAGCATTTT.

The rearrangement links TRBV24-1 to TRBJ2-3; TRBD1 matches at 7 bases. The CDR3 covers 14 residues. Germline values: CDR1 KGHDR, CDR2 SFDVKD. Trimming removed 3 bases from V and 3 bases from J; junction bases left unmatched: 2. CDR3 region: CATSDTTGTDTQYF. CDR3 DNA sequence: TGTGCCACCAGTGATACGACAGGGACAGATACGCAGTATTTT.

The chain uses TRBV30 and TRBJ1-5, with D perhaps matching TRBD1 (6 bases). CDR1 and CDR2 (germline): GTSNPN, SVGIG (reference sequence). With 4 bases removed from V and 5 bases from J, the gap between germline ends came to 12 bases. There are 13 residues in the CDR3. The CDR3 spells CAWKGGGDQPQHF. CDR3 coding DNA: TGTGCCTGGAAAGGAGGGGGAGATCAGCCCCAGCATTTT.

The rearrangement uses TRBV9 and TRBJ2-3; no definite D call. Looked up from germline, CDR1 is SGDLS and CDR2 is YYNGEE. V lost 0 bases to trimming and J lost 0 bases, with 11 bases between them. CDR3 length: 16 residues. The CDR3 DNA sequence: TGTGCCAGCAGCGTAGTGGGAACGGTTAGCACAGATACGCAGTATTTT. This sequence encodes CASSVVGTVSTDTQYF.

This chain joins TRBV29-1 and TRBJ2-7; possibly TRBD1 for D (6 bases). Germline V gives CDR1 SQVTM, CDR2 ANQGSEA. The V gene lost 7 bases and the J gene lost 0 bases, with 13 bases spanning the gap. CDR3 length: 13 residues. The CDR3 reads CSGGTSHSYEQYF. CDR3 DNA: TGCAGCGGTGGGACATCGCACTCCTACGAGCAGTACTTC.

The rearrangement links TRBV11-2 to TRBJ2-7; D might be TRBD2 (5 bases). Germline CDR1 SGHAT, CDR2 FQNNGV. V was clipped by 6 bases and J by 0 bases, with 9 bases between them. The CDR3 loop spans 13 amino acids. The CDR3, as DNA: TGTGCCAGCAGGGACTTTATCTCCTACGAGCAGTACTTC. Translated: CASRDFISYEQYF.

The rearrangement joins TRBV29-1 to TRBJ1-2; possibly TRBD1 for D (6 bases). V was pared by 1 base and J by 7 bases, with 13 bases between. Germline CDR1 reads SQVTM; CDR2 reads ANQGSEA. This CDR3 is 13 amino acids long. The CDR3 region has the DNA TGCAGCGTTGAAGTAGTACAGGGTGGTGGCTACACCTTC. Translated: CSVEVVQGGGYTF. Looking up the rest from reference TRBV29-1 and TRBJ1-2 gives the full variable domain: SAVISQKPSRDICQRGTSLTIQCQVDSQVTMMFWYRQQPGQSLTLIATANQGSEATYESGFVIDKFPISRPNLTFSTLTVSNMSPEDSSIYLCSVEVVQGGGYTFGSGTRLTVV.

The chain recombines TRBV24-1 with TRBJ2-7; 10 bases agree with TRBD1. CDR3 length: 15 residues. The V gene end was trimmed by 7 bases and the J gene end by 7 bases; junction bases not matched to a gene: 12. Germline V gives CDR1 KGHDR, CDR2 SFDVKD. CDR3 in amino acids: CATSQGTGVRGEQYF. The CDR3 DNA sequence: TGTGCCACCAGCCAGGGGACAGGGGTTCGTGGGGAGCAGTACTTC.